These 25 T cell receptor beta chains were sequenced from one sample in a study of radiotherapy plus CTLA-4 blockade in lung cancer. Assay used: immunoSEQ multiplex PCR; TCRdb lists only in-frame clones, some missing. Of 85,000 to 130,000 clones detected, 85% appear once; the ten largest clones hold roughly 2.5%. This material consisted of peripheral blood, taken from a patient treated with radiotherapy plus ipilimumab. All receptors come from a human donor with non-small cell lung cancer that progressed on radiotherapy plus ipilimumab. Some clones in this sample may be carry-over from other donors' samples.

The genes are TRBV15 and TRBJ1-1; 7 bases match TRBD1. CDR3 length: 14 amino acids. The ends lost 4 bases at V and 7 bases at J; junction bases unmatched: 9. CDR1 and CDR2 from the germline V gene are LNHNV and YYDKDF (reference sequence). This CDR3 reads CATSTQGTALEAFF. The CDR3 region has the DNA TGTGCCACCAGCACACAAGGGACAGCACTTGAAGCTTTCTTT.

The rearrangement uses TRBV2 and TRBJ1-1; a possible D gene is TRBD1 (5 bases). V gave up 3 bases and J gave up 1 base, with 6 bases separating them. This CDR3 spans 13 amino acids. Per germline, CDR1 SNHLY and CDR2 FYNNEI. The CDR3 bases are TGTGCCAGCAGTGACGGGGCGAACACTGAAGCTTTCTTT. Its translation: CASSDGANTEAFF.

The chain combines TRBV25-1 with TRBJ2-7; 13 bases are a match to TRBD2. CDR1 is MGHDK, CDR2 SYGVNS, per germline. The junction had 6 bases not matched to a gene; V was cut back by 5 bases and J by 5 bases. This CDR3 is 15 amino acids long. CDR3 coding DNA: TGTGCCAGCAGTTCCGCGACTAGCGGGGGGAACGAGCAGTACTTC. It is translated as CASSSATSGGNEQYF.

This clone was detected only once. The J gene is TRBJ2-1, the V gene TRBV9; possible D gene TRBD2, 5 bases. The CDR3 is made up of 15 amino acids. V was shortened by 0 bases and J by 4 bases, with 11 bases between the two germline ends. Per germline, CDR1 SGDLS and CDR2 YYNGEE. CDR3 region: CASSVVPGIYNEQFF. As DNA, the CDR3 is TGTGCCAGCAGCGTAGTCCCGGGGATTTACAATGAGCAGTTCTTC.

The genes are TRBV6-6 and TRBJ2-3; TRBD1 matches at 10 bases. The J segment lost 3 bases and the V segment lost 5 bases, leaving 5 bases of the junction unmatched. This CDR3 has 15 amino acids. The germline V gene encodes CDR1 MNHNY and CDR2 SVGAGI (reference sequence). CDR3 DNA: TGTGCCAGCAGTACGTGGGACAGGGGAACAGATACGCAGTATTTT. The encoded protein is CASSTWDRGTDTQYF.

The chain has TRBV13 and TRBJ2-7; no clear D gene. With 5 bases removed from V and 4 bases from J, the gap between germline ends came to 12 bases. CDR1 is PRHDT and CDR2 is FYEKMQ in the germline V gene (reference sequence). This CDR3 region has 13 residues. CDR3 nucleotides: TGTGCCAGCAGCGCATTCCTTGGTTACGAGCAGTACTTC. The encoded protein is CASSAFLGYEQYF. The full variable domain, in which reference TRBV13 and TRBJ2-7 provide the parts outside the CDR3, is AAGVIQSPRHLIKEKRETATLKCYPIPRHDTVYWYQQGPGQDPQFLISFYEKMQSDKGSIPDRFSAQQFSDYHSELNMSSLELGDSALYFCASSAFLGYEQYFGPGTRLTVT.

The chain joins TRBV5-1 to TRBJ2-5, with 10 positions matching TRBD1. The V gene end was trimmed by 4 bases and the J gene end by 3 bases; junction bases not matched to a gene: 3. The CDR3 totals 14 residues. CDR1 and CDR2 from the germline V gene are SGHRS and YFSETQ. CDR3 loop: CASSTGTGEETQYF. The CDR3 nucleotides read TGCGCCAGCAGCACCGGGACAGGGGAAGAGACCCAGTACTTC.

By sample fraction, this clone is medium-sized (0.01 to 0.1%). The gene calls are TRBV6-1 and TRBJ1-3, with D perhaps TRBD1 (6 bases). Trimming shortened V by 4 bases and J by 0 bases, and 13 bases separated the two germline ends. Germline V lookup: CDR1 MNHNS, CDR2 SASEGT. The CDR3 sequence is 16 residues long. The CDR3 sequence is CASSARQAISGNTIYF. In DNA, the CDR3 is TGTGCCAGCAGTGCGAGACAGGCAATCTCTGGAAACACCATATATTTT.

This clone was seen a handful of times. The genes are TRBV7-2 and TRBJ1-5; a weak D match, TRBD1 (6 bases). CDR3 length: 15 residues. Trimming took 5 bases from V and 5 from J, leaving 16 bases between them. Germline CDR1 SGHTA, CDR2 FQGNSA. The CDR3 sequence: CASSLGGSQYQPQHF. In DNA form, the CDR3 reads TGTGCCAGCAGCCTCGGGGGCAGTCAATATCAGCCCCAGCATTTT. Based on the CDR3 plus reference TRBV7-2 and TRBJ1-5, the full variable domain is GAGVSQSPSNKVTEKGKDVELRCDPISGHTALYWYRQSLGQGLEFLIYFQGNSAPDKSGLPSDRFSAERTGGSVSTLTIQRTQQEDSAVYLCASSLGGSQYQPQHFGDGTRLSIL.

The V and J genes are TRBV28 and TRBJ2-7; 9 positions match TRBD2. With 7 bases clipped from V and 3 bases from J, the junction kept 19 bases outside the gene matches. This CDR3 comprises 18 residues. The V gene's germline CDR1 is MDHEN and CDR2 SYDVKM. Written as DNA, the CDR3 is TGTGCCAGCACCCCTAGCGGGGCCGGGGGGCCTCCCCTCTACGAGCAGTACTTC. Translation: CASTPSGAGGPPLYEQYF.

J is TRBJ1-5 and V is TRBV11-2; D not resolved. The CDR3 length is 15 residues. Germline loops: CDR1 SGHAT, CDR2 FQNNGV. The germline V and J ends were trimmed by 2 bases and 0 bases, with 8 bases remaining between them. The chain's CDR3 is CASSLNGVSNQPQHF. The CDR3 coding sequence is TGTGCCAGCAGCTTAAATGGCGTTAGCAATCAGCCCCAGCATTTT.

The chain carries TRBV23-1 and TRBJ1-5; no clear D. TRBV23-1 falls under the ORF class, with uncertain function. The CDR3 spans 18 residues. Trimming stripped 2 bases from V and 1 base from J, with 18 bases between. CDR3 residues: CASSQGRTDFLSNQPQHF. CDR3 DNA: TGCGCCAGCAGTCAAGGGCGGACCGACTTCCTGAGCAATCAGCCCCAGCATTTT.

The rearrangement uses TRBV21-1 and TRBJ1-1; TRBD1 is the table's D call, not checked against the DNA. TRBV21-1 is a pseudogene. This CDR3 has 14 residues. The CDR3 region has the DNA TGTGCCAGCCCCAAGGGGCAGATGAACACTGAAGCTTTCTTT. Protein product: CASPKGQMNTEAFF.

The chain recombines TRBV5-1 with TRBJ1-2, with a weak D call TRBD1 (6 bases). Germline-derived CDR1 and CDR2 are SGHRS and YFSETQ. The V gene lost 3 bases and the J gene lost 2 bases, with 14 bases spanning the gap. The CDR3 has 15 residues. The CDR3 DNA reads TGCGCCAGCAGCTCCCTGACAGGTGGAAACTATGGCTACACCTTC. Translated: CASSSLTGGNYGYTF. Full variable domain (remainder filled in from reference TRBV5-1 and TRBJ1-2): KAGVTQTPRYLIKTRGQQVTLSCSPISGHRSVSWYQQTPGQGLQFLFEYFSETQRNKGNFPGRFSGRQFSNSRSEMNVSTLELGDSALYLCASSSLTGGNYGYTFGSGTRLTVV.

The CDR3 coding sequence is TGTGCCAGCAGCCTGACACCGAACACTGAAGCTTTCTTT. Protein: CASSLTPNTEAFF. The chain recombines TRBV2 with TRBJ1-1, with D unclear. In germline, CDR1 is SNHLY, CDR2 FYNNEI. CDR3 length: 13 amino acids. Trimming removed 6 bases at V and 1 base at J, with 9 bases between.

The DNA for the CDR3 is TGTGCCAGCAGCAGAAACAGGGGGGACAATCAGCCCCAGCATTTT. It translates to CASSRNRGDNQPQHF. The V call is TRBV5-5, the J call TRBJ1-5, with 8 bases lining up with TRBD1. The CDR3 length is 15 residues. Germline assignment: CDR1 SGHKS and CDR2 YYEKEE (reference sequence). With V trimmed by 4 bases and J by 3 bases, 6 bases remained unmatched.

This rearrangement joins TRBV5-6 to TRBJ2-5, with 7 bases that match TRBD2. CDR1 is SGHDT, CDR2 YYEEEE, per germline. The CDR3 runs to 18 residues. V shed 3 bases, J shed 0 bases, and the junction held 14 bases outside the gene matches. For the CDR3, the DNA is TGTGCCAGCAGCTCCCCCCCCAGACTAGCCTGGTACCAAGAGACCCAGTACTTC. Encoded protein: CASSSPPRLAWYQETQYF.

This clone was counted once. The J gene is TRBJ1-1, the V gene TRBV18; no clear D. The ends were cut back, 4 bases at V and 0 bases at J, with 6 bases in the middle. The germline gives CDR1 KGHSH, CDR2 LQKENI. CDR3 length: 13 residues. The CDR3 here is CASSQGLNTEAFF. CDR3 in DNA: TGTGCCAGCTCACAGGGATTGAACACTGAAGCTTTCTTT.

This sequence joins TRBV6-1 and TRBJ1-5, with D maybe TRBD1 (6 bases). The germline gives CDR1 MNHNS, CDR2 SASEGT. This CDR3 has 15 amino acids. Trimming took off 6 bases at V and 6 bases at J, with 18 bases between the two ends. In DNA, the CDR3 is TGTGCCAGCAGGGATTATATACAGGGAACTCAGCCCCAGCATTTT. Protein sequence: CASRDYIQGTQPQHF.

On this clone itself: A read error may account for a junction end that differs from germline. The chain recombines TRBV5-1 with TRBJ1-2; D gene ambiguous. CDR1 is SGHRS and CDR2 is YFSETQ in the germline V gene. The CDR3 runs 13 residues. The CDR3 DNA reads as TGCGCCAGCAGACACGGGATGAGTTATGGCCACACCTTC. Translating it yields CASRHGMSYGHTF.

The chain joins TRBV6-1 to TRBJ1-2, with TRBD1 identical over 7 bases. The CDR3 runs 11 residues. J lost 5 bases, V lost 10 bases, and 4 bases had no gene match. Per germline, CDR1 MNHNS and CDR2 SASEGT. The CDR3 DNA reads TGTGCCACCCAACAGGGGTATGGCTACACCTTC. It translates to CATQQGYGYTF.

The rearrangement uses TRBV4-1 and TRBJ2-5, with TRBD2 matching 7 bases. V lost 5 bases to trimming and J lost 5 bases; unmatched junction nucleotides: 14. Germline V lookup: CDR1 MGHRA, CDR2 YSYEKL. The CDR3 loop spans 16 amino acids. DNA for the CDR3: TGCGCCAGCAGCAAGCGGGACCTCGGGCCGAGGGAGACCCAGTACTTC. It codes for CASSKRDLGPRETQYF.

The chain recombines TRBV5-1 with TRBJ1-4; TRBD1 aligns across 7 bases. The CDR3 is 15 residues long. V lost 0 bases and J lost 6; bases outside the gene matches: 5. Looked up from germline, CDR1 is SGHRS and CDR2 is YFSETQ. CDR3: CASSLGQGGDEKLFF. The CDR3 DNA reads TGCGCCAGCAGCTTGGGACAGGGCGGCGATGAAAAACTGTTTTTT.

The chain employs TRBV29-1 and TRBJ1-6; 9 bases line up with TRBD1. The CDR3 spans 13 residues. V lost 6 bases and J lost 6; bases outside the gene matches: 3. Germline-derived CDR1 and CDR2 are SQVTM and ANQGSEA. In nucleotides, the CDR3 is TGCAGCGTAGGGACAGGGACTAATTCACCCCTCCACTTT. It encodes CSVGTGTNSPLHF.

The V and J genes are TRBV5-1 and TRBJ1-1, with unresolved D. Trimming cost V 1 base and J 2 bases, with 12 bases left between them. Germline V lookup: CDR1 SGHRS, CDR2 YFSETQ. The CDR3 length is 15 residues. CDR3: CASSLIFRGNTEAFF. CDR3 DNA: TGCGCCAGCAGCTTGATTTTTCGAGGTAACACTGAAGCTTTCTTT.